The 11 T cell receptor beta chains below were found in one sample sequenced in a study of T cell responses to AZD1222 COVID-19 vaccine (dated by TCRdb to about 2021). Taken with the paper, the label for time point translates to: baseline before first vaccination. Libraries were built with the immunoSEQ multiplex PCR assay. Imported from immuneACCESS, the table was reduced by TCRdb to in-frame sequences with V and J called. These copies leave out some clones; in studies compared against another copy, an unresolved V gene accounts for under half, and the cause of the remainder is not known. In this sample the table shows approximately 190,000 clones, roughly 90% of which occur a single time. Of the sample, over 0.85% is held by the ten largest clones. This sample comprised peripheral blood, obtained on day 0 of AZD1222 vaccination. These receptors came from an adult in good health.

The rearrangement links TRBV2 to TRBJ2-6; D is ambiguous. This CDR3 region has 13 residues. Trimming stripped 3 bases from V and 11 bases from J, with 11 bases between. CDR1 is SNHLY, CDR2 FYNNEI, per germline. This CDR3 reads CASSDSPRDVLTF. In DNA, the CDR3 is TGTGCCAGCAGTGACAGCCCCCGGGACGTCCTGACTTTC.

The chain couples TRBV10-2 to TRBJ1-2; no clear D gene. The CDR3 contains 12 residues. The V gene lost 4 bases and the J gene lost 8 bases, with 11 bases spanning the gap. The germline CDR1 and CDR2 sequences are WSHSY and SAAADI. CDR3: CASSADQTGYTF. For the CDR3, the DNA is TGCGCCAGCAGTGCCGATCAGACCGGCTACACCTTC.

The chain links TRBV6-5 to TRBJ1-3, with no clear D. Germline lookup yields CDR1 MNHEY and CDR2 SVGAGI. The CDR3 covers 14 residues. V was clipped by 8 bases and J by 0 bases, with 11 bases between them. The CDR3 region has the DNA TGTGCCAGCCATAAAAGTGGCTCTGGAAACACCATATATTTT. Its protein is CASHKSGSGNTIYF.

The V gene is TRBV24-1, the J gene TRBJ1-2; possibly TRBD1 for D (6 bases). The CDR3 consists of 14 residues. V lost 1 base, J lost 3 bases, and 8 bases lay in between. Germline V gives CDR1 KGHDR, CDR2 SFDVKD. CDR3 DNA: TGTGCCACCAGTGATTTTGCAGGGGACTATGGCTACACCTTC. Translation: CATSDFAGDYGYTF.

The chain links TRBV7-2 to TRBJ2-7; 9 nucleotides line up with TRBD1. Trimming cost V 5 bases and J 3 bases; bases outside gene matches: 5. Germline V lookup: CDR1 SGHTA, CDR2 FQGNSA. The CDR3 is made up of 14 amino acids. This chain's CDR3 is CASSVGTGNYEQYF. In DNA form, the CDR3 reads TGTGCCAGCAGCGTCGGGACAGGGAACTACGAGCAGTACTTC. Full variable domain (missing parts from reference TRBV7-2 and TRBJ2-7): GAGVSQSPSNKVTEKGKDVELRCDPISGHTALYWYRQSLGQGLEFLIYFQGNSAPDKSGLPSDRFSAERTGGSVSTLTIQRTQQEDSAVYLCASSVGTGNYEQYFGPGTRLTVT.

The rearrangement uses TRBV20-1 and TRBJ2-7; D gene unclear. The germline gives CDR1 DFQATT, CDR2 SNEGSKA (reference sequence). The CDR3 consists of 11 residues. With 5 bases removed from V and 5 bases from J, the gap between germline ends came to 10 bases. CDR3 amino acids: CSAPFGHEQYF. The CDR3 DNA sequence: TGCAGTGCTCCGTTCGGACACGAGCAGTACTTC.

This clone was picked up a small number of times. The chain couples TRBV10-3 to TRBJ2-5, with 7 positions matching TRBD1. The CDR3 runs 14 residues. J lost 5 bases, V lost 4 bases, and 7 bases had no gene match. CDR1 is ENHRY and CDR2 is SYGVKD in the germline V gene. CDR3 protein: CAISAGGQEETQYF. The CDR3 bases are TGTGCCATCAGTGCAGGGGGTCAAGAGGAGACCCAGTACTTC.

V is TRBV4-1 and J is TRBJ2-7; 8 bases fit TRBD2. Germline V gives CDR1 MGHRA, CDR2 YSYEKL. This CDR3 has 16 amino acids. Trimming at V came to 1 base and at J to 7 bases, leaving 12 bases not matched to a gene. Here the CDR3 DNA reads TGCGCCAGCAGCCAAGTAGCGGGAAAGTCCCCGGGGGAGCAGTACTTC. Protein product: CASSQVAGKSPGEQYF.

The rearrangement joins TRBV7-3 to TRBJ1-6; D remains unclear. Germline assignment: CDR1 SGHTA and CDR2 FQGTGA. V was shortened by 2 bases and J by 7 bases, with 6 bases between the two germline ends. The CDR3 loop spans 13 amino acids. The CDR3 sequence is CASSLGQNSPLHF. The CDR3, as DNA: TGTGCCAGCAGCTTAGGGCAGAATTCACCCCTCCACTTT.

This chain joins TRBV4-1 and TRBJ2-2; TRBD2 aligns across 8 bases. This CDR3 is 18 amino acids long. Germline V gene data show CDR1 as MGHRA and CDR2 as YSYEKL. V shed 0 bases, J shed 1 base, and the junction held 7 bases outside the gene matches. Here the CDR3 reads CASSQDGAGAQNTGELFF. The CDR3 DNA is TGCGCCAGCAGCCAAGACGGAGCGGGAGCGCAGAACACCGGGGAGCTGTTTTTT.

The V and J genes are TRBV19 and TRBJ2-5; D is possibly TRBD1 (5 bases). V was cut by 3 bases and J by 1 base, with 12 bases left in between. The CDR3 has 15 amino acids. Germline CDR1 is LNHDA and CDR2 is SQIVND (reference sequence). The CDR3 loop is CASSIFFGAQETQYF. For the CDR3, the DNA is TGTGCCAGTAGTATTTTTTTTGGGGCCCAAGAGACCCAGTACTTC.